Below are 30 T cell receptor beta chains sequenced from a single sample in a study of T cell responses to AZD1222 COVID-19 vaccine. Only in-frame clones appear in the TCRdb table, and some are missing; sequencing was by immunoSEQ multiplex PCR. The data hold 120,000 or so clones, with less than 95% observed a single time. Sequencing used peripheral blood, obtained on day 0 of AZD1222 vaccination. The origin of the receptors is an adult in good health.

CDR3 in DNA: TGTGCCAGCAGCTTAGATTTTGGCTACTCTGTCACAGATACGCAGTATTTT. This translates into CASSLDFGYSVTDTQYF. This chain connects TRBV11-2 to TRBJ2-3; D unresolved. From germline, CDR1 is SGHAT and CDR2 FQNNGV. V shed 0 bases and J shed 2 bases, with 15 bases lying between them. The CDR3 is 17 amino acids.

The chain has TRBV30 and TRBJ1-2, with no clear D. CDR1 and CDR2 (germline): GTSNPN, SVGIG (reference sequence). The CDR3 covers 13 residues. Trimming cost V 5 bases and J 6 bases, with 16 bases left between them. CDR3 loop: CAWAHSSFDGYTF. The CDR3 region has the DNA TGTGCCTGGGCGCACAGTAGTTTCGATGGCTACACCTTC.

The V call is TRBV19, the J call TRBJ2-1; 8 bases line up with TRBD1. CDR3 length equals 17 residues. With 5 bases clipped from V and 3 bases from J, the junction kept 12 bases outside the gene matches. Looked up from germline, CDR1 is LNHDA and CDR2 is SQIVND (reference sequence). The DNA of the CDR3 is TGTGCCAGTAGTGGCTCGACAGGGGAATTCCTCTACAATGAGCAGTTCTTC. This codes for CASSGSTGEFLYNEQFF.

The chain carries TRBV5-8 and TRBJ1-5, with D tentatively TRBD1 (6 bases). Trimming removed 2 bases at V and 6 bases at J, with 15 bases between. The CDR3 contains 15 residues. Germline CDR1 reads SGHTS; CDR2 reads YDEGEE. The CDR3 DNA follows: TGTGCCAGCAGCTTCCGGGACAAAATGTTTCAGCCCCAGCATTTT. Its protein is CASSFRDKMFQPQHF.

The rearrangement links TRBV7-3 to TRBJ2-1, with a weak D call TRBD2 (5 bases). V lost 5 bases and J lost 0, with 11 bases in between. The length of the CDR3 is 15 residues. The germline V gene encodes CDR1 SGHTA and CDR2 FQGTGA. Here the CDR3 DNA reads TGTGCCAGCAGCCCCAGCGGATACTCCTACAATGAGCAGTTCTTC. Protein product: CASSPSGYSYNEQFF.

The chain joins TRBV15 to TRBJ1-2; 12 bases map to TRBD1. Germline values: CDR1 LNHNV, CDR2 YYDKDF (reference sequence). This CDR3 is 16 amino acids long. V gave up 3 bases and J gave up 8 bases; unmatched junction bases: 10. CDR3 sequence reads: CATSSEPGQGARGYTF. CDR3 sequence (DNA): TGTGCCACCAGCAGCGAACCGGGACAGGGGGCGCGAGGCTACACCTTC.

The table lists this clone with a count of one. For the CDR3, the DNA is TGTGCCAGCCTCTCTTGGGAAGGCTCTGGAAACACCATATATTTT. Translated, it gives CASLSWEGSGNTIYF. The chain carries TRBV7-9 and TRBJ1-3; D is unresolved. CDR3 length: 15 residues. CDR1 and CDR2 from the germline V gene are SEHNR and FQNEAQ (reference sequence). V was pared by 8 bases and J by 0 bases, with 14 bases between.

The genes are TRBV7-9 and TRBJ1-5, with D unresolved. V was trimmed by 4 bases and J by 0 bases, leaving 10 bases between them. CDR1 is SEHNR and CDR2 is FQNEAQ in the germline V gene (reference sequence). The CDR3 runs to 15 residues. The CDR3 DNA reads TGTGCCAGCAGCTACGCGGTGAATAGCAATCAGCCCCAGCATTTT. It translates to CASSYAVNSNQPQHF.

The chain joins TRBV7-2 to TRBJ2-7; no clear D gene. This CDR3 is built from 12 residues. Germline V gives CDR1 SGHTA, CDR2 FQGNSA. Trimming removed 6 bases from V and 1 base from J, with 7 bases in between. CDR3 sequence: CASSPPSYEQYF. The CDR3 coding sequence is TGTGCCAGCAGTCCCCCTTCCTACGAGCAGTACTTC.

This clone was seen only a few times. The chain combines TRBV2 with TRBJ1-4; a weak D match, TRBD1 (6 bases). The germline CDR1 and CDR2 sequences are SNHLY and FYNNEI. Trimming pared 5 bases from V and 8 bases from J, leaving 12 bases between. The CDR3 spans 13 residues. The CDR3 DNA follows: TGTGCCAGCAGTTCAGGGGCACTGGAAAAACTGTTTTTT. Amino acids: CASSSGALEKLFF.

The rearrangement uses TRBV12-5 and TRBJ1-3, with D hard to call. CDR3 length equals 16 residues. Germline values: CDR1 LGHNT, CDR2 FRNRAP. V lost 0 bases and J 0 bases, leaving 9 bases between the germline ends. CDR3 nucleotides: TGTGCTAGTGGTTTGGTATTTGGAAGCTCTGGAAACACCATATATTTT. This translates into CASGLVFGSSGNTIYF. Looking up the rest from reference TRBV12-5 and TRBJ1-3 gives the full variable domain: DARVTQTPRHKVTEMGQEVTMRCQPILGHNTVFWYRQTMMQGLELLAYFRNRAPLDDSGMPKDRFSAEMPDATLATLKIQPSEPRDSAVYFCASGLVFGSSGNTIYFGEGSWLTVV.

The CDR3 loop reads CASSQDWRGTQYF. In nucleotides, the CDR3 is TGTGCCAGCAGCCAAGATTGGAGGGGAACCCAGTACTTC. The V call is TRBV3-1 (or the pseudogene TRBV3-2), the J call TRBJ2-5, with D maybe TRBD2 (6 bases). Trimming cost V 0 bases and J 8 bases, with 10 bases left between them. Germline CDR1 LGHDT, CDR2 YNNKEL (reference sequence). The CDR3 has 13 residues.

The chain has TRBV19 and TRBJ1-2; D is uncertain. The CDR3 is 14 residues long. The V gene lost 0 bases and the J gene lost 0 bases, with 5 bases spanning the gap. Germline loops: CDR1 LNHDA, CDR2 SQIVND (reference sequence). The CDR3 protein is CASSIEGANYGYTF. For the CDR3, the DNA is TGTGCCAGTAGTATAGAAGGAGCTAACTATGGCTACACCTTC.

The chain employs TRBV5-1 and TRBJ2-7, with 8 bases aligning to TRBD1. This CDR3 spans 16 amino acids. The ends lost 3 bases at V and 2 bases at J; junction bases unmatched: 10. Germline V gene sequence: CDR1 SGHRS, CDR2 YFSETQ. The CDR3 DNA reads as TGCGCCAGCAGCTCGGCTCCGACAGGGGTTCCCTACGAGCAGTACTTC. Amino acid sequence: CASSSAPTGVPYEQYF.

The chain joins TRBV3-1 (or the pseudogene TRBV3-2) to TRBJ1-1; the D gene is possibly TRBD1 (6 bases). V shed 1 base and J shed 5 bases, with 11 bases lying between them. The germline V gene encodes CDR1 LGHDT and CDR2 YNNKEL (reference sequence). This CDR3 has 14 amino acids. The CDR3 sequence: CASSQGPGATEAFF. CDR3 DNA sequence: TGTGCCAGCAGCCAAGGGCCGGGGGCTACTGAAGCTTTCTTT.

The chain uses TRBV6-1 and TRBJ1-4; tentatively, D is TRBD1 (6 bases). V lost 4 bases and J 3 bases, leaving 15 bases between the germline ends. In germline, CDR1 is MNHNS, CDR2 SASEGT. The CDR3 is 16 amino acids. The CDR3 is CASSAIMGGPNEKLFF. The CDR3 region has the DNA TGTGCCAGCAGTGCCATTATGGGGGGGCCTAATGAAAAACTGTTTTTT.

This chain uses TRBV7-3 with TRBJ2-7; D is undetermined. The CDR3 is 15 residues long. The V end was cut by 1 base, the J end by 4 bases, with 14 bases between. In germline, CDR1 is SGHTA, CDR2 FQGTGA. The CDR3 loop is CASSLRHGSPYEQYF. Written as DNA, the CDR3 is TGTGCCAGCAGCTTAAGACACGGGTCTCCTTACGAGCAGTACTTC.

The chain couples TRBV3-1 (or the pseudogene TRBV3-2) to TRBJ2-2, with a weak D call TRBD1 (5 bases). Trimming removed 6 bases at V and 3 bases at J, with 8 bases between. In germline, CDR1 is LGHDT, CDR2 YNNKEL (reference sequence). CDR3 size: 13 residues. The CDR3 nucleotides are TGTGCCAGCAGACAGGCGCACACCGGGGAGCTGTTTTTT. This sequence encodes CASRQAHTGELFF.

The CDR3 region is CASRLAPGDGYGYTF. CDR3 in DNA: TGTGCAAGTCGCTTAGCGCCTGGGGACGGGTATGGCTACACCTTC. The chain combines TRBV12-2 with TRBJ1-2. TRBV12-2 is a pseudogene segment. There are 15 residues in the CDR3.

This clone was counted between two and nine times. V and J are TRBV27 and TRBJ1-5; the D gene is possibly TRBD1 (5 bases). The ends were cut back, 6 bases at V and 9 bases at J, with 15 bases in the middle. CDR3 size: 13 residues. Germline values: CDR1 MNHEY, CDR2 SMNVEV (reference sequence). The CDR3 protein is CASRGAALSPQHF. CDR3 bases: TGTGCCAGCAGAGGGGCAGCATTGTCGCCCCAGCATTTT.

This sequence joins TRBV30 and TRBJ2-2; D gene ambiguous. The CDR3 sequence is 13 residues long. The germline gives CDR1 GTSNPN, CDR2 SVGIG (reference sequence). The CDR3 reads CGMVYRGTGELFF. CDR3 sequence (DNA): TGTGGCATGGTTTACCGAGGCACCGGGGAGCTGTTTTTT.

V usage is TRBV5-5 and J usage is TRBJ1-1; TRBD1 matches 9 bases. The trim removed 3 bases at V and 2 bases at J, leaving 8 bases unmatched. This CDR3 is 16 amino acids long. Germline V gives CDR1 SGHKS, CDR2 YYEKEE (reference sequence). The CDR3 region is CASSYNQQGANTEAFF. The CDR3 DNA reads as TGTGCCAGCAGCTATAACCAACAGGGGGCAAACACTGAAGCTTTCTTT.

The CDR3 protein is CASSNRGQGYTF. In DNA, the CDR3 is TGCGCCAGCTCCAACAGGGGGCAAGGCTACACCTTC. The rearrangement uses TRBV5-1 and TRBJ1-2, with TRBD1 matching over 9 bases. With 7 bases clipped from V and 8 bases from J, the junction kept 6 bases outside the gene matches. Germline values: CDR1 SGHRS, CDR2 YFSETQ. This CDR3 is built from 12 residues.

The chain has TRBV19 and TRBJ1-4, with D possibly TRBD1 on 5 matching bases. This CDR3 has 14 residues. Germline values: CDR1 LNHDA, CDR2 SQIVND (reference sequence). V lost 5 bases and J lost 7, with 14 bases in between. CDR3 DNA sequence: TGTGCCAGTAGTGAGGGGACTAGAGGTGAAAAACTGTTTTTT. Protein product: CASSEGTRGEKLFF.

The CDR3 DNA reads TGTGCCAGCAGCCATAGCGGGAGGTTGGATACGCAGTATTTT. Translation: CASSHSGRLDTQYF. The V gene is TRBV9, the J gene TRBJ2-3; 10 nucleotides match TRBD2. Trimming took 4 bases from V and 6 from J; bases not matched to a gene: 5. Germline V lookup: CDR1 SGDLS, CDR2 YYNGEE. This CDR3 has 14 amino acids.

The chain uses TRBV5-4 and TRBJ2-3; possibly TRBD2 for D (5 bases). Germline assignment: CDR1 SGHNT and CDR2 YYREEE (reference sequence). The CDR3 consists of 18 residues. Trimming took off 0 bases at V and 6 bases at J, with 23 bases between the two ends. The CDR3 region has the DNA TGTGCCAGCAGCTTGGCAGGCTTGGCGGGCGTGACGGGGGATACGCAGTATTTT. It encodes CASSLAGLAGVTGDTQYF.

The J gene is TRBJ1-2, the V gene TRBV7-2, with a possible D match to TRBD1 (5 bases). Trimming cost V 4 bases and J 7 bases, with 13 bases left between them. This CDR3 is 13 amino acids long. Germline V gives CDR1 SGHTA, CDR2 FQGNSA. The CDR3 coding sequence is TGTGCCAGCAGCTCACGAACTGGGGCTGGCTACACCTTC. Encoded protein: CASSSRTGAGYTF. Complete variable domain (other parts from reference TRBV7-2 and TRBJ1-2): GAGVSQSPSNKVTEKGKDVELRCDPISGHTALYWYRQSLGQGLEFLIYFQGNSAPDKSGLPSDRFSAERTGGSVSTLTIQRTQQEDSAVYLCASSSRTGAGYTFGSGTRLTVV.

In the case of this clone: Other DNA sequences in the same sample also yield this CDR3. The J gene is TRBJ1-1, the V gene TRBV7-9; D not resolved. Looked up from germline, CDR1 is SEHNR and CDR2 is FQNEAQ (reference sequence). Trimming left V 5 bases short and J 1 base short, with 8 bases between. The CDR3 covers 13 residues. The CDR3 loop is CASSLAGNTEAFF. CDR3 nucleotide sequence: TGTGCCAGCAGCCTGGCAGGGAACACTGAAGCTTTCTTT.

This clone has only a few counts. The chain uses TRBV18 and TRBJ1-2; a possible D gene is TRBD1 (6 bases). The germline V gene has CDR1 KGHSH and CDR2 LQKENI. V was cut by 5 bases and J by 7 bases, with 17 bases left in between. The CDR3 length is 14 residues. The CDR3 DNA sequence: TGTGCCAGCTCATCCGAGACAGGTGTGGCTGGCTACACCTTC. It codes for CASSSETGVAGYTF.

As DNA, the CDR3 is TGTGCCAGCAGCTTTGGGGACAGAGCTAATGAAAAACTGTTTTTT. Amino acid sequence: CASSFGDRANEKLFF. The chain links TRBV7-9 to TRBJ1-4, with 7 positions matching TRBD1. Per germline, CDR1 SEHNR and CDR2 FQNEAQ (reference sequence). V was pared by 3 bases and J by 3 bases, with 4 bases of the junction left unmatched. This CDR3 is built from 15 residues.